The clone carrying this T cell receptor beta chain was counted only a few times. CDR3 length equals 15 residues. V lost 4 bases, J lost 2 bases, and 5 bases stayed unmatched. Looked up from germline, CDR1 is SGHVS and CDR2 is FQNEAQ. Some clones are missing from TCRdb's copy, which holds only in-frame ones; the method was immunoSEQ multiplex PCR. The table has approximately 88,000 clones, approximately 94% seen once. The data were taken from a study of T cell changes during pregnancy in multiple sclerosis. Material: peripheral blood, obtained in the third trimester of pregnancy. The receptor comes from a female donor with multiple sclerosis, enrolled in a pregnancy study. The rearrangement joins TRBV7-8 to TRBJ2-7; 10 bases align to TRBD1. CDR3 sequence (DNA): TGTGCCAGCAGCTACCGGACAGGGGGGCCCTACGAGCAGTACTTC. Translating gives CASSYRTGGPYEQYF.